The next 20 T cell receptor beta chains were all read from a single sample in a study of blood T cell repertoires in COVID-19. Measured with immunoSEQ multiplex PCR; TCRdb has only the in-frame clones, and not every one. This sample has 150,000 to 200,000 clones; roughly four fifths occur once, and the top ten carry 11%. Specimen: peripheral blood. These receptors were collected from a human donor in a cohort sampled during active COVID-19.

The chain recombines TRBV18 with TRBJ1-3; no clear D gene. Trimming pared 4 bases from V and 0 bases from J, leaving 10 bases between. CDR3 length: 15 amino acids. From germline, CDR1 is KGHSH and CDR2 LQKENI. The CDR3 DNA follows: TGTGCCAGCTCACTACAATCTAGCTCTGGAAACACCATATATTTT. Its translation is CASSLQSSSGNTIYF.

The chain has TRBV19 and TRBJ2-1; 9 nucleotides match TRBD1. The V and J ends lost 4 bases and 3 bases, in that order; junction bases with no gene match: 4. The V gene's germline CDR1 is LNHDA and CDR2 SQIVND (reference sequence). The CDR3 has 15 residues. The CDR3, as DNA: TGTGCCAGTAGTAGTGGGACAGGGTACTACAATGAGCAGTTCTTC. This sequence encodes CASSSGTGYYNEQFF.

The chain links TRBV6-5 to TRBJ2-7; TRBD1 matches 10 bases. Germline V gene sequence: CDR1 MNHEY, CDR2 SVGAGI. V was clipped by 6 bases and J by 4 bases; unmatched bases: 6. The CDR3 runs 14 residues. CDR3 protein: CASSPTGGKYEQYF. The CDR3 bases are TGTGCCAGCAGCCCGACAGGGGGCAAATACGAGCAGTACTTC.

The chain's CDR3 is CASSYEGGAEAFF. The CDR3 coding sequence is TGTGCCAGCAGTTACGAGGGTGGGGCTGAAGCTTTCTTT. This sequence joins TRBV6-5 and TRBJ1-1, with D unresolved. The CDR3 totals 13 residues. V gave up 2 bases and J gave up 6 bases, with 10 bases separating them. The germline gives CDR1 MNHEY, CDR2 SVGAGI.

J is TRBJ2-7 and V is TRBV7-9, with 7 bases lining up with TRBD1. Losses at the gene ends were 5 bases for V and 8 bases for J; bases not matched to a gene: 21. Germline V gives CDR1 SEHNR, CDR2 FQNEAQ (reference sequence). The CDR3 contains 17 residues. The chain's CDR3 is CASSHSPGTVKPSQQYF. The CDR3 bases are TGTGCCAGCAGCCATTCGCCCGGGACAGTTAAGCCCTCCCAGCAGTACTTC.

The chain carries TRBV10-3 and TRBJ1-2, with TRBD1 identical over 8 bases. V gave up 0 bases and J gave up 7 bases; unmatched junction bases: 13. Germline values: CDR1 ENHRY, CDR2 SYGVKD. This CDR3 is built from 17 residues. The CDR3 bases are TGTGCCATCAGTGAGTCCATATCGGGATTACAGGGGGGTGGCTACACCTTC. It yields the protein CAISESISGLQGGGYTF.

The chain is built from TRBV10-2 and TRBJ2-5; 10 nucleotides match TRBD2. CDR1 WSHSY and CDR2 SAAADI come from the germline V gene. CDR3 length: 16 residues. J gave up 1 base and V 4 bases, and 6 bases lay outside the gene matches. Written as DNA, the CDR3 is TGCGCCAGCAGTGTGTCGAGCGGGGGGGCCCAAGAGACCCAGTACTTC. This gives the protein CASSVSSGGAQETQYF.

The V call is TRBV6-5, the J call TRBJ1-3; 7 bases map to TRBD1. The junction had 7 bases not matched to a gene; V was cut back by 4 bases and J by 4 bases. This CDR3 spans 15 amino acids. Germline CDR1 MNHEY, CDR2 SVGAGI. CDR3 coding DNA: TGTGCCAGCAGTTCCGCGACAGGGAGCGGAAACACCATATATTTT. Its translation: CASSSATGSGNTIYF.

Comments on this clone: The sample holds other DNA sequences that translate to the same CDR3. This chain links TRBV28 with TRBJ1-1, with 9 bases fitting TRBD1. Germline assignment: CDR1 MDHEN and CDR2 SYDVKM. The V segment lost 5 bases and the J segment 1 base; nucleotides outside the gene matches: 2. The CDR3 length is 14 residues. The DNA of the CDR3 is TGTGCCAGCAGTCTGGGACAGGGGAACACTGAAGCTTTCTTT. Translated, it gives CASSLGQGNTEAFF.

The gene calls are TRBV7-6 and TRBJ2-7; D remains ambiguous. V was trimmed by 2 bases and J by 3 bases, leaving 11 bases between them. The germline CDR1 and CDR2 sequences are SGHVS and FNYEAQ. This CDR3 contains 14 residues. In DNA, the CDR3 is TGTGCCAGCAGCTTACACCAGGCCAGCTACGAGCAGTACTTC. Translating gives CASSLHQASYEQYF.

The CDR3 DNA follows: TGTGCCAGTAGGTGGACAGCGTATAGCAATCAGCCCCAGCATTTT. Encoded protein: CASRWTAYSNQPQHF. This rearrangement joins TRBV19 to TRBJ1-5, with D possibly being TRBD1 (6 bases). Germline V gene sequence: CDR1 LNHDA, CDR2 SQIVND (reference sequence). Between the trimmed V and J ends, which lost 6 bases and 0 bases, there was a span of 12 bases. The CDR3 sequence is 15 residues long.

The rearrangement joins TRBV28 to TRBJ2-1; TRBD1 matches 10 bases. The CDR3 runs 16 residues. The J segment lost 5 bases and the V segment lost 6 bases, leaving 10 bases of the junction unmatched. Germline loops: CDR1 MDHEN, CDR2 SYDVKM. The CDR3 sequence is CASSRTGTGVNNEQFF. CDR3 nucleotide sequence: TGTGCCAGCAGCCGAACCGGGACAGGGGTCAACAATGAGCAGTTCTTC.

The CDR3 nucleotides read TGTGCCAGCAGTTTGATGTCGAGGGGACTTGCAACTAATGAAAAACTGTTTTTT. It encodes CASSLMSRGLATNEKLFF. V is TRBV28 and J is TRBJ1-4, with D tentatively TRBD1 (5 bases). Germline CDR1 and CDR2: MDHEN and SYDVKM. V was trimmed by 3 bases and J by 0 bases, leaving 17 bases between them. This CDR3 has 18 residues.

The chain recombines TRBV3-1 (or the pseudogene TRBV3-2) with TRBJ1-2; a possible D gene is TRBD1 (5 bases). CDR1 LGHDT and CDR2 YNNKEL come from the germline V gene (reference sequence). The CDR3 spans 13 residues. V gave up 3 bases and J gave up 3 bases, with 8 bases separating them. The chain's CDR3 is CASSQGRYYGYTF. CDR3 bases: TGTGCCAGCAGCCAGGGGCGGTACTATGGCTACACCTTC.

The CDR3 DNA is TGCAGCGTTGAACGGAACTATGGCTACACCTTC. This codes for CSVERNYGYTF. This sequence joins TRBV29-1 and TRBJ1-2, with unresolved D. Trimming took 2 bases from V and 2 from J, leaving 3 bases between them. The CDR3 is 11 amino acids. Germline loops: CDR1 SQVTM, CDR2 ANQGSEA.

This chain connects TRBV19 to TRBJ1-2; 7 nucleotides match TRBD1. Germline V CDR1 and CDR2: LNHDA, SQIVND (reference sequence). The CDR3 covers 13 residues. Germline trimming cut 7 bases from V and 4 bases from J; bases unmatched to any gene: 6. In DNA form, the CDR3 reads TGTGCCAGTACCGGCCAGGGGGGCTATGGCTACACCTTC. This gives the protein CASTGQGGYGYTF.

V usage is TRBV3-1 (or the pseudogene TRBV3-2) and J usage is TRBJ2-2, with D tentatively TRBD2 (7 bases). Germline V gives CDR1 LGHDT, CDR2 YNNKEL (reference sequence). V lost 4 bases and J lost 1, with 13 bases in between. The CDR3 has 16 residues. The CDR3 reads CASSPGGTLNTGELFF. The CDR3 region has the DNA TGTGCCAGCAGCCCCGGGGGGACACTGAACACCGGGGAGCTGTTTTTT.

The rearrangement links TRBV6-8 to TRBJ1-3; tentatively, D is TRBD1 (6 bases). Germline CDR1 reads MNHGY; CDR2 reads SAAAGT. V shed 8 bases and J shed 4 bases, with 12 bases lying between them. CDR3 length: 13 amino acids. CDR3 loop: CASPRTDGNTIYF. The CDR3 coding sequence is TGTGCCAGCCCCCGGACAGACGGAAACACCATATATTTT.

The rearrangement joins TRBV5-8 to TRBJ2-1; TRBD1 matches at 7 bases. The length of the CDR3 is 14 residues. Trimming at V came to 3 bases and at J to 5 bases, leaving 5 bases not matched to a gene. Germline values: CDR1 SGHTS, CDR2 YDEGEE. In nucleotides, the CDR3 is TGTGCCAGCAGCTCGGGACAGCTTAACAATGAGCAGTTCTTC. This encodes CASSSGQLNNEQFF.

The chain combines TRBV15 with TRBJ2-7, with 8 positions matching TRBD2. Trimming cost V 1 base and J 5 bases; bases outside gene matches: 7. Per the germline V gene, CDR1 is LNHNV and CDR2 is YYDKDF (reference sequence). This CDR3 has 15 amino acids. The CDR3 is CATSRAAGERNEQYF. The CDR3 DNA reads TGTGCCACCAGCAGAGCAGCGGGAGAACGGAACGAGCAGTACTTC.